Following are 17 T cell receptor beta chains from one sample sequenced in a study of metastatic and nonmetastatic thyroid tumors. Patients were all untreated before their thyroid surgery. TCRdb called clones again from the PCR reads with MiXCR. The repertoire has tens of thousands of clones, around 20% of them found once; the top ten carry approximately 8%. What was sequenced was blood. Receptor source: a female donor with papillary thyroid cancer or a benign thyroid nodule (not recorded which). Some clones in this sample may be carry-over from other donors' samples.

This clone is medium-sized (0.01 to 0.1%) within its sample. The chain has TRBV28 and TRBJ1-6; a possible D gene is TRBD1 (5 bases). V lost 3 bases and J lost 5, with 8 bases in between. Germline V CDR1 and CDR2: MDHEN, SYDVKM. The CDR3 runs to 14 residues. CDR3: CASSLTVNNSPLHF. In DNA form, the CDR3 reads TGTGCCAGCAGTTTGACAGTAAATAATTCACCCCTCCACTTT. The full variable domain, completed using reference TRBV28 and TRBJ1-6, is DVKVTQSSRYLVKRTGEKVFLECVQDMDHENMFWYRQDPGLGLRLIYFSYDVKMKEKGDIPEGYSVSREKKERFSLILESASTNQTSMYLCASSLTVNNSPLHFGNGTRLTVT.

With regard to this clone: The junction differs from germline at one of its ends, possibly a read error. This sequence joins TRBV20-1 and TRBJ2-7, with 10 nucleotides matching TRBD1. The CDR3 spans 20 residues. CDR1 and CDR2 (germline): DFQATT, SNEGSKA (reference sequence). The DNA of the CDR3 is TGCAGTGCCAGAGATCGACAGGGGGCGCGGGGGCAAGCCCCCACCTACGAGCAGTACTTC. Residues: CSARDRQGARGQAPTYEQYF.

In its sample, this clone was seen many times. The V gene is TRBV7-3, the J gene TRBJ2-2; 7 positions agree with TRBD2. The CDR3 spans 18 residues. Per germline, CDR1 SGHTA and CDR2 FQGTGA. V shed 5 bases, J shed 1 base, and the junction held 13 bases outside the gene matches. Here the CDR3 reads CASSPEEAGGGNTGELFF. The CDR3 bases are TGTGCCAGCAGCCCCGAGGAGGCTGGGGGGGGGAACACCGGGGAGCTGTTTTTT.

Ten or more counts support this clone. The V call is TRBV7-2, the J call TRBJ2-5; D possibly corresponds to TRBD2 (6 bases). V was cut by 3 bases and J by 2 bases, with 10 bases left in between. The CDR3 extends over 14 amino acids. Per the germline V gene, CDR1 is SGHTA and CDR2 is FQGNSA. As DNA, the CDR3 is TGTGCCAGCAGCTTCGGACTACCTCAAGAGACCCAGTACTTC. It encodes CASSFGLPQETQYF.

This clone was counted a few times. This chain joins TRBV6-1 and TRBJ1-2, with D possibly matching TRBD1 (6 bases). The CDR3 runs to 16 residues. V was pared by 7 bases and J by 1 base, with 19 bases between. Per germline, CDR1 MNHNS and CDR2 SASEGT. The CDR3 nucleotides are TGTGCCAGCACCTCCCCCTACAGGGTAGATAACTATGGCTACACCTTC. It specifies CASTSPYRVDNYGYTF.

This clone is medium-sized within its sample. The chain employs TRBV28 and TRBJ2-7, with TRBD1 as a possible D gene (5 bases). The germline CDR1 and CDR2 sequences are MDHEN and SYDVKM. This CDR3 region has 12 residues. V was cut by 6 bases and J by 3 bases, with 9 bases left in between. CDR3 region: CASRTEFYEQYF. The DNA for the CDR3 is TGTGCCAGCAGGACAGAGTTCTACGAGCAGTACTTC.

This clone was found many times. The CDR3: CASKRGGAEGNQPQHF. The DNA of the CDR3 is TGTGCCAGCAAACGAGGAGGGGCCGAGGGCAATCAGCCCCAGCATTTT. The chain is built from TRBV7-8 and TRBJ1-5; tentatively, D is TRBD1 (5 bases). Germline-derived CDR1 and CDR2 are SGHVS and FQNEAQ. Trimming pared 7 bases from V and 2 bases from J, leaving 18 bases between. This CDR3 has 16 residues.

This clone was detected ten times or more. The chain uses TRBV4-1 and TRBJ2-7; no clear D gene. The CDR3 is made up of 15 amino acids. The V end lost 0 bases, the J end lost 2 bases, and 11 bases lay between the germline ends. The germline CDR1 and CDR2 sequences are MGHRA and YSYEKL. The DNA of the CDR3 is TGCGCCAGCAGCCAAGACTTGGCTAACGCCTACGAGCAGTACTTC. This gives the protein CASSQDLANAYEQYF.

This clone was seen repeatedly, ten times or more. The chain is built from TRBV10-1 and TRBJ2-3, with 9 positions matching TRBD2. The CDR3 is 15 residues long. Germline V gives CDR1 WNHNN, CDR2 SYGVQD (reference sequence). V lost 3 bases to trimming and J lost 2 bases; unmatched junction nucleotides: 3. The CDR3 DNA reads TGCGCCAGCAGTGACGGCGGGAGGGCCACAGATACGCAGTATTTT. The encoded protein is CASSDGGRATDTQYF.

This clone was counted a few times. A much bigger clone sits one base away, suggesting this may be a read error. Other DNA variants within this sample encode the same CDR3. The chain recombines TRBV16 with TRBJ1-2; 7 bases are a match to TRBD1. The CDR3 totals 17 residues. V lost 7 bases to trimming and J lost 6 bases; unmatched junction nucleotides: 20. The V gene's germline CDR1 is KGHSY and CDR2 FQNENV. CDR3 coding DNA: TGTGCCAGCACCCCGGCGGCCATACAGGGGCTCTTCAATGGCTACACCTTC. As protein: CASTPAAIQGLFNGYTF.

At least ten counts were recorded for this clone. The junction shows a germline mismatch at one end, possibly a read error. J is TRBJ2-2 and V is TRBV7-2, with a possible D match to TRBD2 (6 bases). The CDR3 contains 12 residues. CDR1 and CDR2 (germline): SGHTA, FQGNSA. In DNA form, the CDR3 reads TGTGCCAGCAGCCTAGCGATCGGGGAGCTGTTTTTT. Amino acid sequence: CASSLAIGELFF. The full variable domain, with the rest looked up from reference TRBV7-2 and TRBJ2-2, is GAGVSQSPSNKVTEKGKDVELRCDPISGHTALYWYRQSLGQGLEFLIYFQGNSAPDKSGLPSDRFSAERTGGSVSTLTIQRTQQEDSAVYLCASSLAIGELFFGEGSRLTVL.

This clone was observed at least ten times. This may be a read error, as it is one base from a much larger clone. J is TRBJ1-2 and V is TRBV30; D is unclear. V lost 3 bases and J lost 6, with 14 bases in between. The germline V gene has CDR1 GTSNPN and CDR2 SVGIG (reference sequence). The CDR3 totals 13 residues. CDR3 sequence: CAWRTSPKDGYTF. The CDR3 region has the DNA TGTGCCTGGAGAACCTCCCCTAAGGATGGCTACACCTTC.

The chain links TRBV7-2 to TRBJ2-5; 10 bases are shared with TRBD2. The V segment lost 0 bases and the J segment 3 bases; nucleotides outside the gene matches: 13. Per germline, CDR1 SGHTA and CDR2 FQGNSA. There are 19 residues in the CDR3. In DNA form, the CDR3 reads TGTGCCAGCAGCTTAGCTGTCGGGCTAGCGGGAGTTGAGAAAGAGACCCAGTACTTC. It translates to CASSLAVGLAGVEKETQYF.

A remark on this clone: Relative to the germline gene, one junction end is altered; a read error may explain this. The chain carries TRBV6-1 and TRBJ2-1, with TRBD1 as a possible D gene (5 bases). The germline V gene encodes CDR1 MNHNS and CDR2 SASEGT. The CDR3 extends over 12 amino acids. The CDR3 sequence: CAISPQGNEQLF. The CDR3 region has the DNA TGTGCCATCAGCCCGCAGGGCAATGAGCAGTTATTC.

The CDR3 DNA reads as TGTGCCAGCAGCCTGACAGCCTTCTCTGGAAACACCATATATTTT. It translates to CASSLTAFSGNTIYF. The chain couples TRBV27 to TRBJ1-3, with a weak D call TRBD1 (5 bases). V was trimmed by 6 bases and J by 0 bases, leaving 12 bases between them. Looked up from germline, CDR1 is MNHEY and CDR2 is SMNVEV (reference sequence). The CDR3 contains 15 residues.

This clone was counted between two and nine times. This clone may be a read error of a much larger clone one base away. Different DNA sequences within this sample yield the same CDR3. The chain is built from TRBV29-1 and TRBJ2-3; D is unresolved. Per the germline V gene, CDR1 is SQVTM and CDR2 is ANQGSEA. The germline V and J ends were trimmed by 6 bases and 2 bases, with 12 bases remaining between them. CDR3 size: 13 residues. Written as DNA, the CDR3 is TGCAGCGTCCCAGGACGCTACACAGATACGCAGTATTTT. Translating gives CSVPGRYTDTQYF.

This chain connects TRBV20-1 to TRBJ1-2; D gene ambiguous. The CDR3 consists of 14 residues. The V and J ends lost 3 bases and 11 bases respectively, with 22 bases between them. Germline lookup yields CDR1 DFQATT and CDR2 SNEGSKA (reference sequence). Here the CDR3 DNA reads TGCAGTGCTAGCGGGCATATGTCGGCCTGGGGATACACCTTC. This gives the protein CSASGHMSAWGYTF.